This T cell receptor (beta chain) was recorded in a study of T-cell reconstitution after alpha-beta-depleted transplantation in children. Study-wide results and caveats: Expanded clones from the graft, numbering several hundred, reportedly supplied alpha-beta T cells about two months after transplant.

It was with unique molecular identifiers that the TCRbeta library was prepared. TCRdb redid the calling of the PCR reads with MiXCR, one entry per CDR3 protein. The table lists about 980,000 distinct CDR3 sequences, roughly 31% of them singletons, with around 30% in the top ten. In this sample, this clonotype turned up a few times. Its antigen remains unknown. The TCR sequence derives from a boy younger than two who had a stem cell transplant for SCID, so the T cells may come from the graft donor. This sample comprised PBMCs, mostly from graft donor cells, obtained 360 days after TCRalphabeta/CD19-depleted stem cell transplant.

The CDR3 loop is CATPRQTGAFHTEAFF. The CDR3 region has the DNA TGTGCCACGCCCCGCCAGACAGGAGCCTTTCACACTGAAGCTTTCTTT. The rearrangement joins TRBV6-1 to TRBJ1-1, with TRBD1 as a possible D gene (6 bases). Germline lookup yields CDR1 MNHNS and CDR2 SASEGT. Trimming pared 10 bases from V and 3 bases from J, leaving 24 bases between. The CDR3 is 16 residues long.